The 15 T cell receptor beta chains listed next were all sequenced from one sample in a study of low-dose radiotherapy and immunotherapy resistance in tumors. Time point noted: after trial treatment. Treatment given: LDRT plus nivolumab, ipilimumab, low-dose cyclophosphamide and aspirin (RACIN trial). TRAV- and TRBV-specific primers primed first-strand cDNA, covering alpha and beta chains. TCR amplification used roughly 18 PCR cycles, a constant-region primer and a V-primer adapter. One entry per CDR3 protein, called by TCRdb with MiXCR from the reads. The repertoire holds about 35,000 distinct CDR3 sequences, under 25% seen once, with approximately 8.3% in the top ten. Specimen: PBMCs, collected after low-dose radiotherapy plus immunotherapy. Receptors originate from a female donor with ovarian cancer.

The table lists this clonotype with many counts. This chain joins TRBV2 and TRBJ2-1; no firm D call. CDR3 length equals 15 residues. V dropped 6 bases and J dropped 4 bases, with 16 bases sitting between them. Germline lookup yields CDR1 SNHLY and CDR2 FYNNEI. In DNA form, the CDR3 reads TGTGCCAGCAGCCCCCCCACAAGGGTATACAATGAGCAGTTCTTC. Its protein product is CASSPPTRVYNEQFF.

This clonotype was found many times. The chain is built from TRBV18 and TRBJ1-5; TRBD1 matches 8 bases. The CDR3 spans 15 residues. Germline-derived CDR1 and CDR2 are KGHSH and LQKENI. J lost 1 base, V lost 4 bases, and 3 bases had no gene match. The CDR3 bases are TGTGCCAGCTCACAGACAGGGGACAGCAATCAGCCCCAGCATTTT. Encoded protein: CASSQTGDSNQPQHF.

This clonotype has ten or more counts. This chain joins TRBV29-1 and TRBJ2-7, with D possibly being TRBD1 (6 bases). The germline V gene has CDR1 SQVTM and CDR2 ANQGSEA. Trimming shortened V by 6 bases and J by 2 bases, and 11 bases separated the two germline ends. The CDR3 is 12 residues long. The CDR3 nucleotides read TGCAGCGTGACGACAGGCACCTACGAGCAGTACTTC. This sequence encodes CSVTTGTYEQYF.

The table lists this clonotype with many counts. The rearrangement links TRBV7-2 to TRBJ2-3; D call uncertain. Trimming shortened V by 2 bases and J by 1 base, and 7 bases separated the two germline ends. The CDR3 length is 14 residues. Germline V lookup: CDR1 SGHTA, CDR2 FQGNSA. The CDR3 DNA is TGTGCCAGCAGCTTAAAGTGGCGCACAGATACGCAGTATTTT. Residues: CASSLKWRTDTQYF.

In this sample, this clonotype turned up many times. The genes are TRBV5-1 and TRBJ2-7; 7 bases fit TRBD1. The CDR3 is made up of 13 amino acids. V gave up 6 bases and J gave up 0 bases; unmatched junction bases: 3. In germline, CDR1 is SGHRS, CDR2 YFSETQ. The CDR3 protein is CASTRDSSYEQYF. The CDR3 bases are TGCGCCAGCACCCGGGACAGCTCCTACGAGCAGTACTTC. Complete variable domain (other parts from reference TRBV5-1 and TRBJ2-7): KAGVTQTPRYLIKTRGQQVTLSCSPISGHRSVSWYQQTPGQGLQFLFEYFSETQRNKGNFPGRFSGRQFSNSRSEMNVSTLELGDSALYLCASTRDSSYEQYFGPGTRLTVT.

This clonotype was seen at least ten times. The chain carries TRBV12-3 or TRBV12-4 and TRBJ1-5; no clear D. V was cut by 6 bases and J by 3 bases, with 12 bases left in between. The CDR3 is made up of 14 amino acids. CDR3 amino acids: CASRSSRYNQPQHF. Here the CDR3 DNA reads TGTGCCAGCAGATCATCCAGGTACAATCAGCCCCAGCATTTT.

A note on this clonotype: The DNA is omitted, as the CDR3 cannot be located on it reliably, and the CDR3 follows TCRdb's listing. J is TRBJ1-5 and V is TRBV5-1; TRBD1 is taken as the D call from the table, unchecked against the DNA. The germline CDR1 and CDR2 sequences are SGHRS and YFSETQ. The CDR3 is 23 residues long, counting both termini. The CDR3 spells CASTNQTSMYLCASLPPTGSQHF.

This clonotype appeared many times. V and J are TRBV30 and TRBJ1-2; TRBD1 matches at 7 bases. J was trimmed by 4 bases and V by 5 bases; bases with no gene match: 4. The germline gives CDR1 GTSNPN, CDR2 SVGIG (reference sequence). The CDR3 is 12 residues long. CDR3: CAWSGGLYGYTF. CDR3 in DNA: TGTGCCTGGTCAGGGGGACTCTATGGCTACACCTTC.

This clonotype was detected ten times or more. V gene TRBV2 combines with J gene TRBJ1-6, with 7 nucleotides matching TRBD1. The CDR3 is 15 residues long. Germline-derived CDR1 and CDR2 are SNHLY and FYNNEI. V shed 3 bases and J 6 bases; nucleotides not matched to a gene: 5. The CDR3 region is CASSDRGGLNSPLHF. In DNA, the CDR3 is TGTGCCAGCAGTGACCGAGGGGGCCTTAATTCACCCCTCCACTTT.

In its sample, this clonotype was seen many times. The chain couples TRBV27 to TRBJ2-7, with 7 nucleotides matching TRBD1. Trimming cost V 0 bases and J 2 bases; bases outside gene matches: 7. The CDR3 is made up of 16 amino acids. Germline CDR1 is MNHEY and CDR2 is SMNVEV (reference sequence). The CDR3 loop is CASSLSPQGPAYEQYF. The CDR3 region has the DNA TGTGCCAGCAGTTTATCGCCACAGGGGCCGGCCTACGAGCAGTACTTC.

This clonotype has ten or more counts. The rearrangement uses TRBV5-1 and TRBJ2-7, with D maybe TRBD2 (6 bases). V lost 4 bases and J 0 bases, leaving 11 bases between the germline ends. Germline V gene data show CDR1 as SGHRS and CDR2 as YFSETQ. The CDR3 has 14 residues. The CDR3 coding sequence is TGCGCCAGCAGCGGCGGGACCGACTCCTACGAGCAGTACTTC. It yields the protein CASSGGTDSYEQYF.

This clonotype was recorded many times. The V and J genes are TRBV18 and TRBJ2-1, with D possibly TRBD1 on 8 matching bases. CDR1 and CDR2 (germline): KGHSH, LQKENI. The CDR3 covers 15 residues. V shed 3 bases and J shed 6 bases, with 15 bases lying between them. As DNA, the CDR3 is TGTGCCAGCTCACCGGAGACAGGGGAGGGCAATGAGCAGTTCTTC. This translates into CASSPETGEGNEQFF.

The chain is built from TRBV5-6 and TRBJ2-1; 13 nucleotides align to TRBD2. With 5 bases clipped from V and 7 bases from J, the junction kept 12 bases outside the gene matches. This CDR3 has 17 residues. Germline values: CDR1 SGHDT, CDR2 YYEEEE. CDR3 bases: TGTGCCAGCAGTCTACTAGCGGGAGGGGGCTTGGGGAATGAGCAGTTCTTC. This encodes CASSLLAGGGLGNEQFF.

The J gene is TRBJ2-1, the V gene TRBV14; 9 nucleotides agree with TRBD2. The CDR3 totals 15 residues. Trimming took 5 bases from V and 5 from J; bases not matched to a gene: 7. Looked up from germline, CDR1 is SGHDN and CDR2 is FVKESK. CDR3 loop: CASSFRLAENNEQFF. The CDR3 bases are TGTGCCAGCAGCTTTCGACTAGCGGAGAACAATGAGCAGTTCTTC.

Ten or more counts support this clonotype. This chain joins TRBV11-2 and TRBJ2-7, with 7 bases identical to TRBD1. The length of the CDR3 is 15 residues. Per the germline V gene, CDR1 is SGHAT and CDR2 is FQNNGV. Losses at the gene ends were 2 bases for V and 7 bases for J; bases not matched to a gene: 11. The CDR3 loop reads CASSLPPDRVNEQYF. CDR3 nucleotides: TGTGCCAGCAGCTTACCACCAGACAGGGTAAATGAGCAGTACTTC.